A single sample is the source of the 32 T cell receptor beta chains below, sequenced in a study of T cells in Graves' hyperthyroidism and ophthalmopathy. Amplification of TCR beta CDR3 regions used RNA as the template. Using the HTBI primer set, a first-round RT-PCR was run on the TCR CDR3. TCRdb analysed the multiplex PCR reads with MiXCR anew, one entry per CDR3 protein. The sample contains under 350,000 distinct CDR3 sequences, roughly an eighth of which appear only once. Sequencing was carried out using blood. These receptors were collected from a woman aged 40 to 55 with Graves' ophthalmopathy.

This clonotype was counted many times. The J gene is TRBJ2-1, the V gene TRBV12-3 or TRBV12-4; maybe TRBD1 (6 bases). V lost 8 bases to trimming and J lost 2 bases, with 13 bases between them. CDR3 size: 14 residues. The CDR3 coding sequence is TGTGCCAGCCTAAGACAGGCCACCTACAATGAGCAGTTCTTC. It encodes CASLRQATYNEQFF.

The chain employs TRBV19 and TRBJ1-5, with D maybe TRBD1 (5 bases). Germline lookup yields CDR1 LNHDA and CDR2 SQIVND (reference sequence). This CDR3 is built from 16 residues. V was cut by 6 bases and J by 4 bases, with 19 bases left in between. CDR3 in amino acids: CASRVQGTRGNQPQHF. CDR3 coding DNA: TGTGCCAGTAGGGTGCAGGGAACGCGGGGAAATCAGCCCCAGCATTTT.

This clonotype appeared many times. The rearrangement links TRBV5-6 to TRBJ1-1; D ambiguous. Trimming stripped 3 bases from V and 5 bases from J, with 20 bases between. CDR3 length equals 16 residues. CDR1 SGHDT and CDR2 YYEEEE come from the germline V gene. CDR3 sequence reads: CASSSSTRWAGTEAFF. The DNA of the CDR3 is TGTGCCAGCAGCTCCTCGACCAGGTGGGCGGGGACTGAAGCTTTCTTT.

This chain joins TRBV18 and TRBJ1-5; the D is unclear. This CDR3 is built from 13 residues. Trimming shortened V by 7 bases and J by 0 bases, and 7 bases separated the two germline ends. Looked up from germline, CDR1 is KGHSH and CDR2 is LQKENI. The CDR3 sequence is CASLRASNQPQHF. The CDR3 DNA reads TGTGCCAGCTTGAGGGCTAGCAATCAGCCCCAGCATTTT.

This chain uses TRBV3-1 with TRBJ2-2; D remains ambiguous. The CDR3 loop spans 15 amino acids. The germline CDR1 and CDR2 sequences are LGHDT and YNNKEL (reference sequence). Trimming stripped 0 bases from V and 2 bases from J, with 7 bases between. The CDR3 DNA sequence: TGTGCCAGCAGCCAAGAGAATAAAAACACCGGGGAGCTGTTTTTT. Amino acids: CASSQENKNTGELFF.

This clonotype was detected ten times or more. The gene calls are TRBV20-1 and TRBJ2-7, with D hard to call. V was cut by 5 bases and J by 0 bases, with 17 bases left in between. From germline, CDR1 is DFQATT and CDR2 SNEGSKA (reference sequence). The CDR3 spans 15 residues. The CDR3 bases are TGCAGTGCTCCGATCGGGCGGTTTCCCTCCTACGAGCAGTACTTC. It yields the protein CSAPIGRFPSYEQYF.

This clonotype was seen more than once but under ten times. The rearrangement links TRBV20-1 to TRBJ2-3; possible D gene TRBD2, 5 bases. With 3 bases removed from V and 2 bases from J, the gap between germline ends came to 18 bases. This CDR3 is built from 16 residues. CDR1 is DFQATT and CDR2 is SNEGSKA in the germline V gene (reference sequence). CDR3 bases: TGCAGTGCTAGCATCGCCCTAGCAGCGATCACAGATACGCAGTATTTT. This codes for CSASIALAAITDTQYF.

This clonotype has a handful of counts. The gene calls are TRBV5-6 and TRBJ2-1; no clear D gene. The germline CDR1 and CDR2 sequences are SGHDT and YYEEEE. This CDR3 is 16 amino acids long. V lost 2 bases and J 0 bases, leaving 12 bases between the germline ends. The CDR3 DNA reads as TGTGCCAGCAGCTTCCGCGCCCTAAGCTCCTACAATGAGCAGTTCTTC. This sequence encodes CASSFRALSSYNEQFF.

This clonotype was detected ten times or more. The chain carries TRBV11-2 and TRBJ1-2, with 7 bases fitting TRBD1. The V gene's germline CDR1 is SGHAT and CDR2 FQNNGV. The CDR3 is made up of 12 amino acids. V shed 6 bases and J 8 bases; nucleotides not matched to a gene: 6. The CDR3 region has the DNA TGTGCCAGCAGGGCAACAGGGGACGGCTACACCTTC. This codes for CASRATGDGYTF.

The genes are TRBV3-1 and TRBJ2-3, with D uncertain. The CDR3 length is 16 residues. The V and J ends lost 0 bases and 2 bases respectively, with 12 bases between them. Germline V gives CDR1 LGHDT, CDR2 YNNKEL (reference sequence). CDR3 coding DNA: TGTGCCAGCAGCCAAGAGGTATTAGGGAACACAGATACGCAGTATTTT. Protein sequence: CASSQEVLGNTDTQYF.

This clonotype was counted at least ten times. This chain links TRBV20-1 with TRBJ1-6; 8 nucleotides match TRBD1. CDR3 length: 17 amino acids. Looked up from germline, CDR1 is DFQATT and CDR2 is SNEGSKA (reference sequence). The V and J ends lost 1 base and 5 bases, in that order; junction bases with no gene match: 10. CDR3 coding DNA: TGCAGTGCTAGAGCTAGGGGAAGGACAGGGAATAATTCACCCCTCCACTTT. It codes for CSARARGRTGNNSPLHF.

V usage is TRBV12-3 or TRBV12-4 and J usage is TRBJ2-1; D is unclear. This CDR3 comprises 12 residues. V was shortened by 5 bases and J by 8 bases, with 10 bases between the two germline ends. CDR3 sequence: CASSQDIHEQFF. CDR3 DNA: TGTGCCAGCAGTCAAGACATACATGAGCAGTTCTTC.

This clonotype showed up just a few times. V and J are TRBV10-2 and TRBJ2-7, with 11 bases matching TRBD2. Germline loops: CDR1 WSHSY, CDR2 SAAADI. Trimming took 6 bases from V and 6 from J; bases not matched to a gene: 13. The CDR3 runs to 16 residues. DNA of the CDR3: TGCGCCAGCAGCTTTGGACTAGCGGGTGGATTCTCCGAGCAGTACTTC. This translates into CASSFGLAGGFSEQYF.

The rearrangement uses TRBV12-3 or TRBV12-4 and TRBJ2-2; D might be TRBD1 (6 bases). This CDR3 is 14 amino acids long. The V end was cut by 4 bases, the J end by 6 bases, with 12 bases between. The DNA of the CDR3 is TGTGCCAGCAGTTCTCACAGGGCCCCCGGGGAGCTGTTTTTT. Translated: CASSSHRAPGELFF.

In its sample, this clonotype was seen many times. The V and J genes are TRBV28 and TRBJ2-3; TRBD1 matches 7 bases. Trimming removed 6 bases from V and 0 bases from J; junction bases left unmatched: 6. The CDR3 consists of 15 residues. Germline CDR1 and CDR2: MDHEN and SYDVKM. The CDR3 here is CASRSGTASTDTQYF. The CDR3 DNA is TGTGCCAGCAGATCCGGGACAGCTAGCACAGATACGCAGTATTTT.

This clonotype has a count of ten or more. The V gene is TRBV13, the J gene TRBJ1-2; D is unclear. Trimming pared 5 bases from V and 5 bases from J, leaving 12 bases between. The CDR3 length is 13 residues. Germline V CDR1 and CDR2: PRHDT, FYEKMQ (reference sequence). The CDR3: CASSKVGGYGYTF. CDR3 nucleotide sequence: TGTGCCAGCAGCAAGGTTGGAGGTTATGGCTACACCTTC.

In its sample, this clonotype was seen a few times. A much more abundant neighbour one base away suggests this may be a read error. The chain couples TRBV27 to TRBJ2-5; D is undetermined. CDR1 MNHEY and CDR2 SMNVEV come from the germline V gene (reference sequence). The length of the CDR3 is 13 residues. CDR3 in DNA: TGTGTCAGCAGTGGACCCCCTTCGGAGACCCAGTACTTC. Residues: CVSSGPPSETQYF.

This clonotype was detected many times. The chain joins TRBV20-1 to TRBJ1-6; 8 nucleotides align to TRBD1. Germline loops: CDR1 DFQATT, CDR2 SNEGSKA (reference sequence). The CDR3 covers 16 residues. V lost 0 bases, J lost 6 bases, and 7 bases stayed unmatched. The CDR3 loop reads CSAREGYQGANSPLHF. The CDR3 bases are TGCAGTGCTAGAGAAGGCTATCAGGGGGCTAATTCACCCCTCCACTTT.

The gene calls are TRBV19 and TRBJ1-6; D is undetermined. V dropped 3 bases and J dropped 4 bases, with 7 bases sitting between them. Germline lookup yields CDR1 LNHDA and CDR2 SQIVND (reference sequence). The CDR3 runs to 14 residues. The CDR3 coding sequence is TGTGCCAGTAGTATCAGACAATATAATTCACCCCTCCACTTT. It codes for CASSIRQYNSPLHF.

This clonotype was observed at least ten times. The CDR3 DNA reads TGTGCCAGTAGTAGGTATGGGAGCGGGGGAGGGCATGAGCAGTTCTTC. This encodes CASSRYGSGGGHEQFF. V and J are TRBV19 and TRBJ2-1; 8 bases agree with TRBD2. The germline V gene has CDR1 LNHDA and CDR2 SQIVND (reference sequence). V shed 4 bases, J shed 8 bases, and the junction held 13 bases outside the gene matches. The length of the CDR3 is 16 residues.

This chain links TRBV7-8 with TRBJ1-5; no clear D gene. Germline loops: CDR1 SGHVS, CDR2 FQNEAQ. CDR3 length: 15 residues. Trimming removed 1 base at V and 3 bases at J, with 10 bases between. The CDR3 nucleotides are TGTGCCAGCAGCTTAGTATCGGGGAACAATCAGCCCCAGCATTTT. It yields the protein CASSLVSGNNQPQHF.

This clonotype was observed a few times. This chain's CDR3 is CASSGGRYEQYF. The CDR3 nucleotides read TGTGCCAGCAGCGGGGGTCGCTACGAGCAGTACTTC. J is TRBJ2-7 and V is TRBV5-6, with D tentatively TRBD1 or TRBD2 (5 bases each). The ends were cut back, 4 bases at V and 3 bases at J, with 8 bases in the middle. CDR1 SGHDT and CDR2 YYEEEE come from the germline V gene. This CDR3 region has 12 residues. Supplemented by reference TRBV5-6 and TRBJ2-7, the full variable domain reads DAGVTQSPTHLIKTRGQQVTLRCSPKSGHDTVSWYQQALGQGPQFIFQYYEEEERQRGNFPDRFSGHQFPNYSSELNVNALLLGDSALYLCASSGGRYEQYFGPGTRLTVT.

Worth noting for this clonotype: The germline gene is not matched at one end of the junction; a read error may be the cause. The V and J genes are TRBV11-2 and TRBJ2-4; 12 bases agree with TRBD2. This CDR3 is built from 15 residues. Germline assignment: CDR1 SGHAT and CDR2 FQNNGV. The CDR3 DNA follows: TGCGCCAGCAGTCTAGCGGGGGGGCAGAAAAACATTCAGTACTTC. Protein: CASSLAGGQKNIQYF.

The V call is TRBV30, the J call TRBJ2-1; TRBD2 aligns across 9 bases. Trimming cost V 2 bases and J 5 bases; bases outside gene matches: 7. Germline V gene sequence: CDR1 GTSNPN, CDR2 SVGIG (reference sequence). The CDR3 has 15 amino acids. This CDR3 is CAWSTLAGVHNEQFF. The DNA for the CDR3 is TGTGCCTGGAGTACACTAGCGGGCGTACACAATGAGCAGTTCTTC.

This clonotype has only a few counts. The junction shows a germline mismatch at one end, possibly a read error. The chain employs TRBV20-1 and TRBJ1-1; D possibly corresponds to TRBD1 (6 bases). The CDR3 has 13 amino acids. The germline CDR1 and CDR2 sequences are DFQATT and SNEGSKA (reference sequence). The CDR3 DNA is TGCAGTGCTCCCGACAGGTTGAAGACTGAAGCTTTCTTT. Protein: CSAPDRLKTEAFF.

The V and J genes are TRBV6-1 and TRBJ1-1; the D gene is possibly TRBD1 (5 bases). The CDR3 extends over 14 amino acids. V gave up 7 bases and J gave up 1 base, with 13 bases separating them. Germline loops: CDR1 MNHNS, CDR2 SASEGT. CDR3 sequence (DNA): TGTGCCAGCACCTTCAGGGCCGGGAACACTGAAGCTTTCTTT. Protein product: CASTFRAGNTEAFF.

This clonotype was counted many times. The rearrangement links TRBV2 to TRBJ2-7, with unresolved D. This CDR3 spans 12 amino acids. Germline CDR1 SNHLY, CDR2 FYNNEI. V gave up 9 bases and J gave up 2 bases, with 11 bases separating them. CDR3: CASARSTYEQYF. The CDR3 DNA sequence: TGTGCCAGTGCTAGGAGTACCTACGAGCAGTACTTC. The complete variable domain, with remaining parts taken from reference TRBV2 and TRBJ2-7, reads EPEVTQTPSHQVTQMGQEVILRCVPISNHLYFYWYRQILGQKVEFLVSFYNNEISEKSEIFDDQFSVERPDGSNFTLKIRSTKLEDSAMYFCASARSTYEQYFGPGTRLTVT.

This clonotype was counted at least ten times. CDR3: CASSLGGTEQFF. The CDR3 DNA reads TGTGCCAGCAGCTTGGGGGGGACTGAGCAGTTCTTC. The V call is TRBV11-2, the J call TRBJ2-1; 7 nucleotides line up with TRBD2. V lost 3 bases to trimming and J lost 9 bases; unmatched junction nucleotides: 2. The CDR3 is made up of 12 amino acids. The germline V gene encodes CDR1 SGHAT and CDR2 FQNNGV.

A remark on this clonotype: A read error may explain this, as a much larger clone is one base away. The V and J genes are TRBV15 and TRBJ1-4; no firm D call. Germline CDR1 is LNHNV and CDR2 is YYDKDF (reference sequence). The CDR3 totals 13 residues. The CDR3 loop reads CATRDPTSEKLFF. The CDR3 DNA sequence: TGTGCCACCAGGGACCCAACTAGTGAAAAACTGTTTTTT.

This clonotype was recorded at least ten times. V and J are TRBV7-9 and TRBJ2-3, with D perhaps matching TRBD1 or TRBD2 (5 bases each). Looked up from germline, CDR1 is SEHNR and CDR2 is FQNEAQ (reference sequence). V dropped 3 bases and J dropped 5 bases, with 12 bases sitting between them. The CDR3 extends over 14 amino acids. The CDR3 sequence is CASSFPGSKDTQYF. For the CDR3, the DNA is TGTGCCAGCAGCTTTCCAGGGAGTAAAGATACGCAGTATTTT.

This rearrangement joins TRBV6-1 to TRBJ1-4; a possible D gene is TRBD1 (5 bases). CDR3 size: 12 residues. V was trimmed by 1 base and J by 15 bases, leaving 12 bases between them. Germline assignment: CDR1 MNHNS and CDR2 SASEGT. The CDR3 DNA reads as TGTGCCAGCAGTGAAGGAAGTGACAGTTTGTTTTTT. Its protein is CASSEGSDSLFF.

This clonotype occurred many times. The chain recombines TRBV10-3 with TRBJ1-5; no definite D call. Looked up from germline, CDR1 is ENHRY and CDR2 is SYGVKD. This CDR3 comprises 14 residues. Trimming took 0 bases from V and 6 from J, leaving 9 bases between them. The CDR3 loop is CAISESSLSQPQHF. The CDR3, as DNA: TGTGCCATCAGTGAGTCGAGTCTAAGTCAGCCCCAGCATTTT.